Described below is a single TCR beta chain sequence and its context. What it recognizes is unknown. The length of the CDR3 is 13 residues. Germline loops: CDR1 MRHNA, CDR2 SNTAGT. Trimming removed 3 bases from V and 3 bases from J, with 6 bases in between. This specimen comes from a study of Ad26.COV2.S vaccination and SARS-CoV-2 variants. General study results and limits: Spike-specific CD8+ and CD4+ T cell responses reportedly showed substantial breadth after vaccination.

Documented treatment: 19 received Ad26.COV2.S at low or high dose, single or two shots; a few received placebo; per-sample allocation not given. Specimen acquisition occurred on day 63 following the initial vaccine or placebo injection. Clones were sequenced by immunoSEQ multiplex PCR, and TCRdb holds only the in-frame ones, with some missing. The sample has 300,000 to 400,000 clones, about 88% seen once; the top ten hold 6.4%. Sequencing was performed on peripheral blood, taken in a trial of Ad26.COV2.S vaccine versus placebo. The sequence derives from a person aged 18 to 59 who received the Ad26.COV2.S COVID-19 vaccine or a placebo. J is TRBJ1-5 and V is TRBV6-4, with D unclear. The CDR3 DNA reads as TGTGCCAGCAGTGAGGGATACAATCAGCCCCAGCATTTT. This gives the protein CASSEGYNQPQHF.